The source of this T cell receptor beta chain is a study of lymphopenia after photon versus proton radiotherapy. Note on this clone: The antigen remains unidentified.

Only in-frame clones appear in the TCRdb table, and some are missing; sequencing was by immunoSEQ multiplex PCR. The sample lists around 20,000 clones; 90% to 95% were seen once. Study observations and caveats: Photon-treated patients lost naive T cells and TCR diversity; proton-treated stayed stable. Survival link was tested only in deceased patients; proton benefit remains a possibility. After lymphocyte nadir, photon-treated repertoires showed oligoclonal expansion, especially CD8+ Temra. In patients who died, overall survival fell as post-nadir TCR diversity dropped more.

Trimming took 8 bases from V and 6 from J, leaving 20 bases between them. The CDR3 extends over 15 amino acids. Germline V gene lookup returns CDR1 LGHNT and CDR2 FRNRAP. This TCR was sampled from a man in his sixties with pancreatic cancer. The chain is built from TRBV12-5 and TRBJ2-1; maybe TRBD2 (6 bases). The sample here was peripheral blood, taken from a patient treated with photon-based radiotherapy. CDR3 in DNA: TGTGCTAGTTGCCCGGGGCGGTCGGGGGTCAATGAGCAGTTCTTC. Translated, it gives CASCPGRSGVNEQFF.